These T cell receptor beta chains were read from a single sample in a study of post-analysis software for immune sequencing data. TCRdb analysed the PCR reads with MiXCR anew, one entry per CDR3 protein. The data show 550,000 to 700,000 distinct CDR3 sequences, roughly 46% seen once. The specimen sequenced was blood. The receptor set was obtained from a girl aged 10 to 17 with multiple sclerosis. The CDR3 runs from the conserved cysteine through the conserved F or W. The D gene is left open where the match is weak. Clone size, where shown, is once, few, many, or a class for clones that have expanded.

d_gene: .
v_gene: TRBV24-1
abundance: few
j_gene: TRBJ1-5
CDR3aa: CATSESGPGPQHF
CDR3nt: TGTGCCACCAGTGAATCGGGTCCTGGGCCCCAGCATTTT

d_gene: TRBD2
v_gene: TRBV13
abundance: .
j_gene: TRBJ2-1
CDR3aa: CASSSPRTGGPSNEQFF
CDR3nt: TGTGCCAGCAGCTCCCCCCGGACGGGAGGGCCTTCGAATGAGCAGTTCTTC

d_gene: .
v_gene: TRBV5-1
abundance: .
j_gene: TRBJ2-3
CDR3aa: CASSLVVSTDTQYF
CDR3nt: TGCGCCAGCAGCTTGGTGGTGTCCACAGATACGCAGTATTTT

d_gene: TRBD1
v_gene: TRBV7-6
abundance: few
j_gene: TRBJ2-1
CDR3aa: CASSLAPGQGTYNEQFF
CDR3nt: TGTGCCAGCAGCTTAGCGCCGGGACAGGGGACCTACAATGAGCAGTTCTTC

d_gene: TRBD1
v_gene: TRBV27
abundance: .
j_gene: TRBJ2-7
CDR3aa: CASSLRATGVGQYF
CDR3nt: TGTGCCAGCAGTTTGCGGGCTACAGGGGTGGGGCAGTACTTC

d_gene: TRBD2
v_gene: TRBV20-1
abundance: .
j_gene: TRBJ2-1
CDR3aa: CSASPLGGGVSYNEQFF
CDR3nt: TGCAGTGCTAGTCCCCTGGGCGGGGGTGTATCCTACAATGAGCAGTTCTTC

d_gene: .
v_gene: TRBV7-9
abundance: .
j_gene: TRBJ1-6
CDR3aa: CASSLVGAKADSYNSPLHF
CDR3nt: TGTGCCAGCAGCCTGGTAGGGGCAAAGGCGGACTCCTATAATTCACCCCTCCACTTT

d_gene: TRBD1
v_gene: TRBV4-1
abundance: .
j_gene: TRBJ2-5
CDR3aa: CASSQEGTGEETQYF
CDR3nt: TGCGCCAGCAGCCAAGAAGGGACAGGGGAAGAGACCCAGTACTTC

d_gene: .
v_gene: TRBV20-1
abundance: .
j_gene: TRBJ2-5
CDR3aa: CSATRIQGLGETQYF
CDR3nt: TGCAGTGCTACCAGAATCCAGGGGTTAGGAGAGACCCAGTACTTC

d_gene: TRBD1
v_gene: TRBV6-5
abundance: .
j_gene: TRBJ1-1
CDR3aa: CASSYSGTGARNTEAFF
CDR3nt: TGTGCCAGCAGTTACTCCGGGACAGGGGCCCGGAACACTGAAGCTTTCTTT

d_gene: .
v_gene: TRBV7-9
abundance: few
j_gene: TRBJ2-7
CDR3aa: CASSYKDGGGHEQYF
CDR3nt: TGTGCCAGCAGCTACAAAGATGGGGGAGGCCACGAGCAGTACTTC

d_gene: .
v_gene: TRBV18
abundance: .
j_gene: TRBJ2-1
CDR3aa: CASSPSTNEQFF
CDR3nt: TGTGCCAGCTCACCGTCGACCAATGAGCAGTTCTTC

d_gene: .
v_gene: TRBV7-9
abundance: few
j_gene: TRBJ2-1
CDR3aa: CASSLRRNEQFF
CDR3nt: TGTGCCAGCAGCTTGCGGCGCAATGAGCAGTTCTTC

d_gene: .
v_gene: TRBV29-1
abundance: .
j_gene: TRBJ1-2
CDR3aa: CSVPPNRVENGYTF
CDR3nt: TGCAGCGTTCCTCCCAACAGGGTTGAGAATGGCTACACCTTC

d_gene: .
v_gene: TRBV6-5
abundance: few
j_gene: TRBJ2-4
CDR3aa: CASRYDRCNIQYF
CDR3nt: TGTGCCAGCAGATACGACAGGTGCAACATTCAGTACTTC

d_gene: .
v_gene: TRBV12-3/TRBV12-4
abundance: .
j_gene: TRBJ2-3
CDR3aa: CASSFNTQYF
CDR3nt: TGTGCCAGCAGTTTTAATACGCAGTATTTT

d_gene: .
v_gene: TRBV27
abundance: .
j_gene: TRBJ1-2
CDR3aa: CASRRLSTANYGYTF
CDR3nt: TGTGCCAGCAGGAGGTTAAGTACAGCTAACTATGGCTACACCTTC

d_gene: .
v_gene: TRBV6-5
abundance: .
j_gene: TRBJ1-2
CDR3aa: CASSYSITSYGYTF
CDR3nt: TGTGCCAGCAGTTACTCGATCACCTCCTATGGCTACACCTTC

d_gene: .
v_gene: TRBV27
abundance: .
j_gene: TRBJ2-1
CDR3aa: CASSPLGWGPRNEQFF
CDR3nt: TGTGCCAGCAGTCCGCTTGGGTGGGGGCCGAGGAATGAGCAGTTCTTC

d_gene: TRBD1
v_gene: TRBV29-1
abundance: .
j_gene: TRBJ1-1
CDR3aa: CNVVGRGATEAFF
CDR3nt: TGCAACGTTGTCGGCAGGGGGGCCACTGAAGCTTTCTTT

d_gene: TRBD2
v_gene: TRBV7-9
abundance: .
j_gene: TRBJ2-7
CDR3aa: CASSPQAGASCEQYF
CDR3nt: TGTGCCAGCAGCCCGCAAGCGGGAGCCTCCTGCGAGCAGTACTTC

d_gene: TRBD2
v_gene: TRBV4-1
abundance: once
j_gene: TRBJ2-1
CDR3aa: CASSQDKRTSPPNEQFF
CDR3nt: TGCGCCAGCAGCCAAGACAAGCGGACTAGTCCCCCCAATGAGCAGTTCTTC

d_gene: TRBD1
v_gene: TRBV7-9
abundance: few
j_gene: TRBJ1-2
CDR3aa: CASSPTGLDGYTF
CDR3nt: TGTGCCAGCAGCCCGACAGGGCTTGATGGCTACACCTTC

d_gene: TRBD1
v_gene: TRBV12-3/TRBV12-4
abundance: once
j_gene: TRBJ2-7
CDR3aa: CASSSRDRAREQYF
CDR3nt: TGTGCCAGCAGTTCGCGGGACAGGGCACGCGAGCAGTACTTC

d_gene: .
v_gene: TRBV13
abundance: .
j_gene: TRBJ2-5
CDR3aa: CASSLTAAGRQETQYF
CDR3nt: TGTGCCAGCAGCCTTACGGCGGCCGGGCGGCAAGAGACCCAGTACTTC

d_gene: .
v_gene: TRBV12-3/TRBV12-4
abundance: .
j_gene: TRBJ1-6
CDR3aa: CASSYHVNSPLHF
CDR3nt: TGTGCCAGCAGTTACCACGTTAATTCACCCCTCCACTTT

d_gene: TRBD2
v_gene: TRBV12-3/TRBV12-4
abundance: few
j_gene: TRBJ2-1
CDR3aa: CASSMVAGGVRNEQFF
CDR3nt: TGTGCCAGCAGCATGGTTGCGGGAGGAGTTAGGAATGAGCAGTTCTTC

d_gene: TRBD2
v_gene: TRBV12-3/TRBV12-4
abundance: few
j_gene: TRBJ2-3
CDR3aa: CASSSGLAGFTDTQYF
CDR3nt: TGTGCCAGCAGTTCGGGACTAGCGGGATTCACAGATACGCAGTATTTT

d_gene: .
v_gene: TRBV20-1
abundance: many
j_gene: TRBJ1-2
CDR3aa: CSAPTLPNYGYTF
CDR3nt: TGCAGTGCTCCAACACTCCCTAACTATGGCTACACCTTC

d_gene: .
v_gene: TRBV6-6
abundance: .
j_gene: TRBJ2-7
CDR3aa: CASSYSALSYEQYF
CDR3nt: TGTGCCAGCAGTTACTCCGCTCTTTCCTACGAGCAGTACTTC

d_gene: .
v_gene: TRBV10-2
abundance: .
j_gene: TRBJ2-3
CDR3aa: CASSVGGNTDTQYF
CDR3nt: TGCGCCAGCAGTGTCGGCGGAAACACAGATACGCAGTATTTT

d_gene: TRBD1
v_gene: TRBV6-5
abundance: few
j_gene: TRBJ1-6
CDR3aa: CASSWGQYNSPLHF
CDR3nt: TGTGCCAGCAGTTGGGGACAGTATAATTCACCCCTCCACTTT

d_gene: .
v_gene: TRBV19
abundance: .
j_gene: TRBJ2-6
CDR3aa: CASSMAQPFSGANVLTF
CDR3nt: TGTGCCAGTAGTATGGCACAGCCATTCTCTGGGGCCAACGTCCTGACTTTC

d_gene: .
v_gene: TRBV5-1
abundance: few
j_gene: TRBJ2-7
CDR3aa: CASSLGSQDEQYF
CDR3nt: TGCGCCAGCAGCTTGGGCAGTCAGGACGAGCAGTACTTC

d_gene: TRBD2
v_gene: TRBV12-3/TRBV12-4
abundance: .
j_gene: TRBJ2-3
CDR3aa: CASRALAGGGADTQYF
CDR3nt: TGTGCCAGCAGGGCACTAGCGGGAGGGGGCGCAGATACGCAGTATTTT

d_gene: .
v_gene: TRBV5-1
abundance: few
j_gene: TRBJ2-5
CDR3aa: CASSLGGQAETQYF
CDR3nt: TGCGCCAGCAGCTTGGGGGGTCAAGCCGAGACCCAGTACTTC

d_gene: .
v_gene: TRBV10-3
abundance: .
j_gene: TRBJ2-2
CDR3aa: CAISGGRGNTGELFF
CDR3nt: TGTGCCATCAGTGGTGGTAGGGGTAACACCGGGGAGCTGTTTTTT

d_gene: TRBD2
v_gene: TRBV12-3/TRBV12-4
abundance: .
j_gene: TRBJ2-3
CDR3aa: CASRGGISTDTQYF
CDR3nt: TGTGCCAGCCGGGGAGGGATAAGCACAGATACGCAGTATTTT

d_gene: TRBD1
v_gene: TRBV12-3/TRBV12-4
abundance: .
j_gene: TRBJ1-4
CDR3aa: CASSPGQWSGKLFF
CDR3nt: TGTGCCAGCAGTCCGGGACAGTGGAGTGGAAAACTGTTTTTT

d_gene: .
v_gene: TRBV27
abundance: few
j_gene: TRBJ2-5
CDR3aa: CASSLNRGLPQETQYF
CDR3nt: TGTGCCAGCAGTTTGAACCGGGGGCTACCCCAAGAGACCCAGTACTTC

d_gene: .
v_gene: TRBV6-6
abundance: .
j_gene: TRBJ2-5
CDR3aa: CASSYSKGLETQYF
CDR3nt: TGTGCCAGCAGTTACTCGAAAGGGCTGGAGACCCAGTACTTC

d_gene: .
v_gene: TRBV5-1
abundance: .
j_gene: TRBJ1-1
CDR3aa: CASSLGGSAYTEAFF
CDR3nt: TGCGCCAGCAGCTTGGGGGGGTCGGCGTACACTGAAGCTTTCTTT

d_gene: .
v_gene: TRBV10-3
abundance: .
j_gene: TRBJ1-5
CDR3aa: CAIGRDSNQPQHF
CDR3nt: TGTGCCATCGGCCGGGACAGCAATCAGCCCCAGCATTTT

d_gene: .
v_gene: TRBV7-9
abundance: few
j_gene: TRBJ1-1
CDR3aa: CASSLEANTEAFF
CDR3nt: TGTGCCAGCAGCTTAGAGGCTAACACTGAAGCTTTCTTT

d_gene: TRBD1
v_gene: TRBV5-6
abundance: .
j_gene: TRBJ2-6
CDR3aa: CASSLAGTAGANVLTF
CDR3nt: TGTGCCAGCAGCTTGGCCGGGACAGCTGGGGCCAACGTCCTGACTTTC

d_gene: TRBD1
v_gene: TRBV11-2
abundance: few
j_gene: TRBJ1-1
CDR3aa: CASSLGLQQGANMGTEAFF
CDR3nt: TGTGCCAGCAGCTTAGGCCTACAACAGGGGGCGAACATGGGCACTGAAGCTTTCTTT

d_gene: TRBD2
v_gene: TRBV5-1
abundance: many
j_gene: TRBJ2-6
CDR3aa: CASSLVLAGASRGANVLTF
CDR3nt: TGCGCCAGCAGCTTGGTCCTAGCGGGAGCCAGCCGGGGGGCCAACGTCCTGACTTTC

d_gene: .
v_gene: TRBV7-9
abundance: .
j_gene: TRBJ1-5
CDR3aa: CASQTTVFGNQPQHF
CDR3nt: TGTGCCAGCCAGACCACCGTGTTCGGCAATCAGCCCCAGCATTTT

d_gene: .
v_gene: TRBV5-1
abundance: .
j_gene: TRBJ1-6
CDR3aa: CASTRTASSYNSPLHF
CDR3nt: TGCGCCAGCACGAGGACAGCAAGTTCCTATAATTCACCCCTCCACTTT

d_gene: .
v_gene: TRBV29-1
abundance: .
j_gene: TRBJ2-5
CDR3aa: CSVSRYQETQYF
CDR3nt: TGCAGCGTTTCTCGGTACCAAGAGACCCAGTACTTC

d_gene: .
v_gene: TRBV7-9
abundance: .
j_gene: TRBJ2-3
CDR3aa: CASSLTRVADTQYF
CDR3nt: TGTGCCAGCAGCTTGACTAGAGTAGCGGATACGCAGTATTTT

d_gene: .
v_gene: TRBV12-3/TRBV12-4
abundance: few
j_gene: TRBJ1-5
CDR3aa: CASSLSGREPQHF
CDR3nt: TGTGCCAGCAGCCTATCGGGACGGGAGCCCCAGCATTTT

d_gene: .
v_gene: TRBV10-3
abundance: .
j_gene: TRBJ1-2
CDR3aa: CAITLEVTGSGYTF
CDR3nt: TGTGCCATCACCTTGGAAGTGACAGGCAGTGGCTACACCTTC